The clone carrying this T cell receptor beta chain was found once. The antigen is unknown. Profiling relied on immunoSEQ multiplex PCR, and the TCRdb table lists in-frame clones only, not all of them. The table includes roughly 120,000 clones, 88% detected once. The CDR3 extends over 15 amino acids. Trimming took 6 bases from V and 3 from J; bases not matched to a gene: 5. Germline values: CDR1 KGHSH, CDR2 LQKENI. The source of the sample is a study of T cell responses to AZD1222 COVID-19 vaccine. Study conclusions and caveats: At baseline, just five to seven AZD1222 recipients tested seropositive. Donors, mostly white British, included more females; clonal diversity was possibly underestimated. CD4 TCRs covered the whole spike, strongest at regions 160-218 and 743-854.

Specimen: peripheral blood, collected on day 0 of MenACWY control vaccination. The V call is TRBV18, the J call TRBJ1-5; 10 bases are a match to TRBD1. The receptor's source is an adult in good health. The CDR3 DNA is TGTGCCAGCTCTACCGGGACAGGGGTCAATCAGCCCCAGCATTTT. Translating it yields CASSTGTGVNQPQHF. Based on the CDR3 plus reference TRBV18 and TRBJ1-5, the full variable domain is NAGVMQNPRHLVRRRGQEARLRCSPMKGHSHVYWYRQLPEEGLKFMVYLQKENIIDESGMPKERFSAEFPKEGPSILRIQQVVRGDSAAYFCASSTGTGVNQPQHFGDGTRLSIL.